A single sample is the source of the 20 T cell receptor beta chains below, sequenced in a study of T cell responses to AZD1222 COVID-19 vaccine. Sequencing used immunoSEQ multiplex PCR; TCRdb keeps in-frame clones, though not all of them. The table has about 120,000 clones, around nine tenths seen once. The sample here was peripheral blood, taken on day 0 of AZD1222 vaccination. These receptor sequences come from an adult in good health.

A single count supports this clone. The chain is built from TRBV12-3 or TRBV12-4 and TRBJ1-5; D not resolved. Trimming pared 3 bases from V and 4 bases from J, leaving 7 bases between. CDR3 size: 13 residues. The CDR3 sequence: CASSFLRNQPQHF. In DNA, the CDR3 is TGTGCCAGCAGTTTTCTTCGTAATCAGCCCCAGCATTTT.

This chain joins TRBV6-5 and TRBJ2-7; D call uncertain. CDR1 is MNHEY and CDR2 is SVGAGI in the germline V gene. Between the trimmed V and J ends, which lost 6 bases and 3 bases, there was a span of 12 bases. CDR3 length: 13 amino acids. The DNA for the CDR3 is TGTGCCAGCAGCCGTGATTCTGTCTACGAGCAGTACTTC. Residues: CASSRDSVYEQYF.

The chain combines TRBV28 with TRBJ1-1; D gene unclear. This CDR3 region has 12 residues. Per the germline V gene, CDR1 is MDHEN and CDR2 is SYDVKM. V dropped 6 bases and J dropped 10 bases, with 15 bases sitting between them. CDR3 in DNA: TGTGCCAGCAGGCCCTTGGGCGGAAGAGCTTTCTTT. Translation: CASRPLGGRAFF.

The CDR3 loop reads CASPGAREQYF. In DNA, the CDR3 is TGCGCCAGCCCAGGGGCGCGAGAGCAGTACTTC. This chain connects TRBV23-1 to TRBJ2-7; possibly TRBD1 for D (6 bases). TRBV23-1 is treated as an ORF (open reading frame) with a function not yet certain. The CDR3 covers 11 residues. The V end was cut by 8 bases, the J end by 7 bases, with 12 bases between.

In its sample, this clone was seen once. This CDR3 is CASSLNRGGTEAFF. CDR3 nucleotides: TGTGCCAGCAGCTTAAACAGGGGTGGCACTGAAGCTTTCTTT. The chain joins TRBV11-2 to TRBJ1-1, with TRBD1 matching 7 bases. Germline assignment: CDR1 SGHAT and CDR2 FQNNGV. V trimming: 2 bases; J trimming: 4 bases; junction bases outside the gene matches: 4. The CDR3 has 14 residues.

The CDR3 region is CASRTGSTNEKLFF. The CDR3 DNA is TGTGCCAGCAGGACAGGATCAACTAATGAAAAACTGTTTTTT. The gene calls are TRBV6-4 and TRBJ1-4, with D possibly matching TRBD1 (6 bases). CDR3 size: 14 residues. The V end was cut by 6 bases, the J end by 0 bases, with 8 bases between. Germline V gene sequence: CDR1 MRHNA, CDR2 SNTAGT.

The V gene is TRBV4-3, the J gene TRBJ2-2; D not certain. V lost 4 bases to trimming and J lost 8 bases, with 11 bases between them. The CDR3 is 13 residues long. Per germline, CDR1 LGHNA and CDR2 YSLEER. CDR3: CASSPYPLGELFF. In DNA form, the CDR3 reads TGCGCCAGCAGCCCCTACCCCTTAGGGGAGCTGTTTTTT.

The rearrangement joins TRBV19 to TRBJ2-3; D unclear. CDR1 is LNHDA, CDR2 SQIVND, per germline (reference sequence). The CDR3 is made up of 14 amino acids. The V gene lost 1 base and the J gene lost 2 bases, with 7 bases spanning the gap. The CDR3 loop is CASSIGLNTDTQYF. In DNA, the CDR3 is TGTGCCAGTAGTATAGGACTCAACACAGATACGCAGTATTTT.

V and J are TRBV6-1 and TRBJ2-6; tentative D call: TRBD2 (6 bases). The CDR3 runs 18 residues. Germline assignment: CDR1 MNHNS and CDR2 SASEGT. Trimming pared 1 base from V and 1 base from J, leaving 14 bases between. This chain's CDR3 is CASSEVSGGGSGANVLTF. Here the CDR3 DNA reads TGTGCCAGCAGTGAAGTATCGGGTGGAGGGTCTGGGGCCAACGTCCTGACTTTC.

The chain employs TRBV6-1 and TRBJ2-1; D could derive from TRBD1 or TRBD2 (6 bases each). The length of the CDR3 is 15 residues. Germline V gene lookup returns CDR1 MNHNS and CDR2 SASEGT. The V end was cut by 2 bases, the J end by 2 bases, with 10 bases between. The DNA of the CDR3 is TGTGCCAGCAGTGAATACGGGGGCCCCTACAATGAGCAGTTCTTC. Protein sequence: CASSEYGGPYNEQFF.

The chain uses TRBV5-1 and TRBJ2-2, with 14 bases identical to TRBD2. Germline loops: CDR1 SGHRS, CDR2 YFSETQ. The ends lost 3 bases at V and 10 bases at J; junction bases unmatched: 5. There are 15 residues in the CDR3. The CDR3 loop is CASSSGLAGAEELFF. The CDR3, as DNA: TGCGCCAGCAGCTCGGGACTAGCGGGAGCGGAGGAGCTGTTTTTT.

The chain recombines TRBV19 with TRBJ2-1; 7 positions match TRBD1. The germline CDR1 and CDR2 sequences are LNHDA and SQIVND (reference sequence). V gave up 3 bases and J gave up 5 bases; unmatched junction bases: 1. The CDR3 is 13 amino acids. DNA of the CDR3: TGTGCCAGTAGTATGGGACAGAACAATGAGCAGTTCTTC. Translation gives CASSMGQNNEQFF.

CDR3 loop: CASSQGLVLEQYF. The CDR3, as DNA: TGTGCCAGCAGCCAAGGACTAGTCCTTGAGCAGTACTTC. This rearrangement joins TRBV7-9 to TRBJ2-7, with TRBD2 matching 7 bases. This CDR3 spans 13 amino acids. Germline CDR1 is SEHNR and CDR2 is FQNEAQ (reference sequence). J gave up 7 bases and V 5 bases, and 8 bases lay outside the gene matches.

The V gene is TRBV7-9, the J gene TRBJ1-6, with no clear D. CDR1 and CDR2 (germline): SEHNR, FQNEAQ (reference sequence). The CDR3 consists of 15 residues. V was shortened by 6 bases and J by 5 bases, with 14 bases between the two germline ends. CDR3 sequence: CASSSTPNNNSPLHF. Here the CDR3 DNA reads TGTGCCAGCAGTTCAACCCCCAATAATAATTCACCCCTCCACTTT.

J is TRBJ1-5 and V is TRBV6-5; no clear D gene. Germline lookup yields CDR1 MNHEY and CDR2 SVGAGI. The V end lost 0 bases, the J end lost 3 bases, and 3 bases lay between the germline ends. The CDR3 consists of 13 residues. This chain's CDR3 is CASSYSFNQPQHF. CDR3 DNA: TGTGCCAGCAGTTACTCCTTCAATCAGCCCCAGCATTTT.

The genes are TRBV7-8 and TRBJ2-2; no reliable D call. CDR1 is SGHVS and CDR2 is FQNEAQ in the germline V gene. The CDR3 covers 13 residues. With 1 base removed from V and 3 bases from J, the gap between germline ends came to 3 bases. CDR3 residues: CASSLGYTGELFF. In nucleotides, the CDR3 is TGTGCCAGCAGCTTAGGGTACACCGGGGAGCTGTTTTTT.

This chain links TRBV10-2 with TRBJ2-5; 11 nucleotides align to TRBD2. V was pared by 5 bases and J by 4 bases, with 6 bases of the junction left unmatched. Germline V CDR1 and CDR2: WSHSY, SAAADI. There are 15 residues in the CDR3. CDR3 nucleotides: TGCGCCAGCAGTCCACTAGCGGGAGTAGTAGAGACCCAGTACTTC. This translates into CASSPLAGVVETQYF.

This sequence joins TRBV27 and TRBJ1-5; 9 bases align to TRBD1. The CDR3 runs 15 residues. Germline CDR1 MNHEY, CDR2 SMNVEV (reference sequence). The J segment lost 6 bases and the V segment lost 6 bases, leaving 9 bases of the junction unmatched. The CDR3 loop is CASRTGTGYSQPQHF. The CDR3 DNA follows: TGTGCCAGCAGGACTGGGACAGGGTATAGTCAGCCCCAGCATTTT.

The chain recombines TRBV6-5 with TRBJ2-7; D gene ambiguous. The CDR3 totals 14 residues. Trimming removed 6 bases from V and 2 bases from J, with 14 bases in between. In germline, CDR1 is MNHEY, CDR2 SVGAGI. The CDR3, as DNA: TGTGCCAGCAGCCACCCCGACCGACCCTACGAGCAGTACTTC. This gives the protein CASSHPDRPYEQYF.

The rearrangement uses TRBV5-1 and TRBJ1-1, with unresolved D. This CDR3 has 13 residues. Looked up from germline, CDR1 is SGHRS and CDR2 is YFSETQ. V was trimmed by 4 bases and J by 3 bases, leaving 10 bases between them. The CDR3 nucleotides are TGCGCCAGCAGCCCCCTATCCCACACTGAAGCTTTCTTT. This encodes CASSPLSHTEAFF.